These 7 T cell receptor beta chains originate from one sample sequenced in a study of cytomegalovirus exposure and HLA in healthy donors. Primers for the PCR totalled 60 Vbeta and 13 Jbeta. TCRdb keeps only in-frame clones here, not all; method: immunoSEQ multiplex PCR. The sample lists fewer than 200,000 clones; roughly two thirds were seen once. Input material: PBMCs. The receptors come from a woman aged 40 to 55 in good health and CMV-seropositive.

This rearrangement joins TRBV5-4 to TRBJ2-1; 11 nucleotides align to TRBD1. CDR1 and CDR2 (germline): SGHNT, YYREEE (reference sequence). V dropped 2 bases and J dropped 9; count of bases not matched to a gene: 7. CDR3 size: 15 residues. CDR3 region: CASSLRTGGVGEQFF. Written as DNA, the CDR3 is TGTGCCAGCAGCTTACGGACAGGGGGCGTCGGTGAGCAGTTCTTC.

This clone occurred a few times. The chain employs TRBV7-2 and TRBJ1-2; D is uncertain. The V gene's germline CDR1 is SGHTA and CDR2 FQGNSA. The length of the CDR3 is 14 residues. V lost 5 bases to trimming and J lost 1 base, with 11 bases between them. CDR3: CASSPSQYNYGYTF. The CDR3 DNA reads TGTGCCAGCAGCCCAAGCCAATATAACTATGGCTACACCTTC.

V and J are TRBV7-9 and TRBJ2-7, with TRBD2 identical over 14 bases. J gave up 3 bases and V 5 bases, and 6 bases lay outside the gene matches. Germline CDR1 and CDR2: SEHNR and FQNEAQ (reference sequence). The CDR3 sequence is 16 residues long. DNA for the CDR3: TGTGCCAGCAGCCCCCGACTAGCGGGAGGGCGCTACGAGCAGTACTTC. Protein product: CASSPRLAGGRYEQYF.

V is TRBV9 and J is TRBJ2-3; TRBD1 is a possible D gene (5 bases). The germline V gene has CDR1 SGDLS and CDR2 YYNGEE. Between the trimmed V and J ends, which lost 0 bases and 0 bases, there was a span of 8 bases. The CDR3 spans 15 residues. This chain's CDR3 is CASSVAGHSTDTQYF. The CDR3, as DNA: TGTGCCAGCAGCGTAGCAGGACACAGCACAGATACGCAGTATTTT.

The V call is TRBV6-5, the J call TRBJ2-1, with 10 bases that match TRBD1. With V trimmed by 5 bases and J by 7 bases, 8 bases remained unmatched. CDR1 MNHEY and CDR2 SVGAGI come from the germline V gene. The CDR3 is made up of 15 amino acids. CDR3 sequence reads: CASSPRTGGKNEQFF. Written as DNA, the CDR3 is TGTGCCAGCAGTCCCCGGACAGGGGGAAAAAATGAGCAGTTCTTC.

In regard to this clone: At one end the junction does not follow the germline gene, possibly because of a read error. The J gene is TRBJ1-2, the V gene TRBV6-5, with 12 bases aligning to TRBD1. The CDR3 spans 15 residues. From germline, CDR1 is MNHEY and CDR2 SVGAGI. The CDR3 here is CASSPGTGGSDGYPF. The CDR3 nucleotides read TGTGCCAGCAGTCCCGGGACAGGGGGCTCGGATGGCTACCCCTTC.

The chain combines TRBV5-1 with TRBJ2-3; 13 bases fit TRBD2. CDR1 SGHRS and CDR2 YFSETQ come from the germline V gene. The CDR3 is made up of 17 amino acids. Trimming cost V 0 bases and J 6 bases; bases outside gene matches: 7. DNA of the CDR3: TGCGCCAGCAGCTTGGTACTAGCGGGGGGGCAAGGCGATACGCAGTATTTT. Protein: CASSLVLAGGQGDTQYF. Using reference TRBV5-1 and TRBJ2-3 for the parts outside the CDR3, the full variable domain is KAGVTQTPRYLIKTRGQQVTLSCSPISGHRSVSWYQQTPGQGLQFLFEYFSETQRNKGNFPGRFSGRQFSNSRSEMNVSTLELGDSALYLCASSLVLAGGQGDTQYFGPGTRLTVL.